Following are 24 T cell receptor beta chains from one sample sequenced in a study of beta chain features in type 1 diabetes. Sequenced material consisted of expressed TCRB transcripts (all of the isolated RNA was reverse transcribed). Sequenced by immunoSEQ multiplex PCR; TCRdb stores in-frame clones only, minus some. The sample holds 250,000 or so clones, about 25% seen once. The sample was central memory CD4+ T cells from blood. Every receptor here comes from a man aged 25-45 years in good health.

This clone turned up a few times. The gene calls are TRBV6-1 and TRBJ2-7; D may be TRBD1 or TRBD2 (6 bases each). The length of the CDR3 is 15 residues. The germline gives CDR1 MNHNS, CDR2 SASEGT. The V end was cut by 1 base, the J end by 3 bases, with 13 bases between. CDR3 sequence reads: CASSEGPGGVYEQYF. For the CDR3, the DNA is TGTGCCAGCAGTGAAGGCCCCGGGGGCGTCTACGAGCAGTACTTC.

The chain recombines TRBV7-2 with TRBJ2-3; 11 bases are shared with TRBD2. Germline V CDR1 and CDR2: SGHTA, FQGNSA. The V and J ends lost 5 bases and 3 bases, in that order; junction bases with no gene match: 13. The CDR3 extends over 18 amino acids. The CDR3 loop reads CASSRQVLAGGTTDTQYF. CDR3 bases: TGTGCCAGCAGCCGTCAAGTCCTAGCGGGAGGAACAACAGATACGCAGTATTTT.

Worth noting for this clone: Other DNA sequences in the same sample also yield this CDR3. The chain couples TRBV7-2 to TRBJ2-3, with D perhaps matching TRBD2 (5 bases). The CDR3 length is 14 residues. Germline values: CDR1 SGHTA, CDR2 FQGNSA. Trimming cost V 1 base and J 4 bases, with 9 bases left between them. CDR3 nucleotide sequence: TGTGCCAGCAGCTTAGGCCTAGCCCCAGATACGCAGTATTTT. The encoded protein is CASSLGLAPDTQYF. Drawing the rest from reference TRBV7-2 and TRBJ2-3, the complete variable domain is GAGVSQSPSNKVTEKGKDVELRCDPISGHTALYWYRQSLGQGLEFLIYFQGNSAPDKSGLPSDRFSAERTGGSVSTLTIQRTQQEDSAVYLCASSLGLAPDTQYFGPGTRLTVL.

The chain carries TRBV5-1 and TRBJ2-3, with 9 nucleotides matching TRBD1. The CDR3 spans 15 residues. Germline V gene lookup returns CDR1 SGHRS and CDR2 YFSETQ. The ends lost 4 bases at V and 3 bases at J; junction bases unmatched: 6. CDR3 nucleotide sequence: TGCGCCAGCAGCCCTGGGACAGGGAAAACAGATACGCAGTATTTT. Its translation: CASSPGTGKTDTQYF.

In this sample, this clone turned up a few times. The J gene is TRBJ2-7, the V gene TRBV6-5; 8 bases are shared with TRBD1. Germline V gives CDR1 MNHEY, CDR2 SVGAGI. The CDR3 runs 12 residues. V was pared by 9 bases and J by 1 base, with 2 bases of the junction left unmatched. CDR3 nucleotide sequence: TGTGCCAGTAGGACAGGGTCCTACGAGCAGTACTTC. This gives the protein CASRTGSYEQYF.

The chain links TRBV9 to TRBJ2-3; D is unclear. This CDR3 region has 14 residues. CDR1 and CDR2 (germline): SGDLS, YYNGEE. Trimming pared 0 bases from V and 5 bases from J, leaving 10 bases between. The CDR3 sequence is CASSVGFAGDTQYF. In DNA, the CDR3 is TGTGCCAGCAGCGTAGGTTTTGCAGGAGATACGCAGTATTTT.

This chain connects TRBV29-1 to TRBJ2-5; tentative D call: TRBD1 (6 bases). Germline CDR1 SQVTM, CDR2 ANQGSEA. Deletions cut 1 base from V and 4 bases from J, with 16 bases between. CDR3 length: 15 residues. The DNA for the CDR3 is TGCAGCGTTGAAGGGTGGCAGGGGATTGGAGAGACCCAGTACTTC. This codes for CSVEGWQGIGETQYF. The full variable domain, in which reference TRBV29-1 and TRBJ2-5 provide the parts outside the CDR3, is SAVISQKPSRDICQRGTSLTIQCQVDSQVTMMFWYRQQPGQSLTLIATANQGSEATYESGFVIDKFPISRPNLTFSTLTVSNMSPEDSSIYLCSVEGWQGIGETQYFGPGTRLLVL.

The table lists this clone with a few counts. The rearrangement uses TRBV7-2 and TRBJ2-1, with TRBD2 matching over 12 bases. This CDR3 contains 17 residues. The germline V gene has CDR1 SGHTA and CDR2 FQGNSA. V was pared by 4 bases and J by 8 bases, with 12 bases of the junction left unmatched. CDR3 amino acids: CASSYYSTSGSGYEQFF. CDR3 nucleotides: TGTGCCAGCAGCTATTACTCGACTAGCGGGAGTGGCTATGAGCAGTTCTTC. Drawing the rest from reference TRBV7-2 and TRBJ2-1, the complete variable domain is GAGVSQSPSNKVTEKGKDVELRCDPISGHTALYWYRQSLGQGLEFLIYFQGNSAPDKSGLPSDRFSAERTGGSVSTLTIQRTQQEDSAVYLCASSYYSTSGSGYEQFFGPGTRLTVL.

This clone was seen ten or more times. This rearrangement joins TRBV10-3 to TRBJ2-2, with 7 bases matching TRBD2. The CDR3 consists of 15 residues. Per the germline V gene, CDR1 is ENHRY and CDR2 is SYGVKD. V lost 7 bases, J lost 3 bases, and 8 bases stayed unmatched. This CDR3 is CAIMGGSIDTGELFF. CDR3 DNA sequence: TGTGCCATCATGGGCGGGAGCATAGACACCGGGGAGCTGTTTTTT.

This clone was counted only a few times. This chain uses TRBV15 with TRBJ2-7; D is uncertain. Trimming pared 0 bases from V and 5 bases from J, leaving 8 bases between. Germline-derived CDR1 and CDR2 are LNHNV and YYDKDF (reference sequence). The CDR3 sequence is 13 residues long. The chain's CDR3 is CATSREAPNEQYF. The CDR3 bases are TGTGCCACCAGCAGAGAAGCCCCAAACGAGCAGTACTTC.

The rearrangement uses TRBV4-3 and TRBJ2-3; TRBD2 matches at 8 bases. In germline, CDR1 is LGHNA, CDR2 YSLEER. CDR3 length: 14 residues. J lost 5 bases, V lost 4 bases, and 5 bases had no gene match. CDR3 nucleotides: TGCGCCAGCAGCCCCCTAGCGGGCGTAGATACGCAGTATTTT. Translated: CASSPLAGVDTQYF.

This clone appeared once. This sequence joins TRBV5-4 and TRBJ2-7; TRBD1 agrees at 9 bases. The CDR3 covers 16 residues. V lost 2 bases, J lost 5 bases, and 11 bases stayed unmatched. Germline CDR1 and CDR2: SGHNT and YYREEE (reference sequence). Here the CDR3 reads CASSFTPGQGGHEQYF. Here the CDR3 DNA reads TGTGCCAGCAGCTTTACCCCGGGACAGGGTGGCCACGAGCAGTACTTC. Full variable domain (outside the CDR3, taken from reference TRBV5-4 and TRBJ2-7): ETGVTQSPTHLIKTRGQQVTLRCSSQSGHNTVSWYQQALGQGPQFIFQYYREEENGRGNFPPRFSGLQFPNYSSELNVNALELDDSALYLCASSFTPGQGGHEQYFGPGTRLTVT.

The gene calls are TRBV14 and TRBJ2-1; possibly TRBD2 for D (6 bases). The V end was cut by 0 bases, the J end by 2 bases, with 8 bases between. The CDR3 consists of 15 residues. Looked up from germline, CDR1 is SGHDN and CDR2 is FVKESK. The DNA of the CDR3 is TGTGCCAGCAGCCAAGAAGGGAGGCCCTACAATGAGCAGTTCTTC. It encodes CASSQEGRPYNEQFF.

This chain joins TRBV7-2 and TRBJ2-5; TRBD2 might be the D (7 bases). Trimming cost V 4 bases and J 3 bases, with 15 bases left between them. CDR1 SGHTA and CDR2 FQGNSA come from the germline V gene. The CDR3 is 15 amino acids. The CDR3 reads CASSYSTGREETQYF. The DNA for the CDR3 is TGTGCCAGCAGCTACAGTACAGGGAGGGAAGAGACCCAGTACTTC.

The chain's CDR3 is CASSTGTKGNEQFF. The CDR3 DNA follows: TGTGCCAGCAGCACCGGGACTAAAGGAAATGAGCAGTTCTTC. This rearrangement joins TRBV6-5 to TRBJ2-1, with 7 bases that match TRBD2. Germline V gives CDR1 MNHEY, CDR2 SVGAGI. V lost 6 bases to trimming and J lost 7 bases; unmatched junction nucleotides: 9. The CDR3 has 14 amino acids.

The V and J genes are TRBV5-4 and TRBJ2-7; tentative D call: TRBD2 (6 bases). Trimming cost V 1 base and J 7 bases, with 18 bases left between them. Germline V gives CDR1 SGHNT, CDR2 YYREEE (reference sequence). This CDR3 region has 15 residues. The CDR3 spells CASSLRREPVGEQYF. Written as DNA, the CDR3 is TGTGCCAGCAGCTTGCGGCGGGAACCTGTGGGGGAGCAGTACTTC.

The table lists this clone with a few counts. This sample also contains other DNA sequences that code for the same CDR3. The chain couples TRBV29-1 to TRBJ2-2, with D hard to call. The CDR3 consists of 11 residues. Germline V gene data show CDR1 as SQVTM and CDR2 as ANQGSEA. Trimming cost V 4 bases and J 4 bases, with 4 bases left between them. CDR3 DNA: TGCAGCGTTGCGCTCACCGGGGAGCTGTTTTTT. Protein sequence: CSVALTGELFF.

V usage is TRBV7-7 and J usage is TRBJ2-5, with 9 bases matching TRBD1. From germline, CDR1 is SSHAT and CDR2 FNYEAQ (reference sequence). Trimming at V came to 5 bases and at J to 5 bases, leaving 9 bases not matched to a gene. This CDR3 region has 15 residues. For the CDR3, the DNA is TGTGCCAGCAGCCCTACAGGGGGCCAGGGGGAGACCCAGTACTTC. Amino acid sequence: CASSPTGGQGETQYF.

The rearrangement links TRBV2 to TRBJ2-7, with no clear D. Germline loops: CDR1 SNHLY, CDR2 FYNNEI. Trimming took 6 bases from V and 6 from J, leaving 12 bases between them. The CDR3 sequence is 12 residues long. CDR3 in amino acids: CASSRTRVEQYF. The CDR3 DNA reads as TGTGCCAGCAGCCGCACGAGAGTCGAGCAGTACTTC.

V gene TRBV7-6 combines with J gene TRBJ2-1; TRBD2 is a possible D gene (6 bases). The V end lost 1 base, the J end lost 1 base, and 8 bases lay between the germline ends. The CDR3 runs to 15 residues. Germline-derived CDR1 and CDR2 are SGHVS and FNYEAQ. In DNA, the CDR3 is TGTGCCAGCAGCTTAGGACTAGGGTCCTACAATGAGCAGTTCTTC. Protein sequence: CASSLGLGSYNEQFF.

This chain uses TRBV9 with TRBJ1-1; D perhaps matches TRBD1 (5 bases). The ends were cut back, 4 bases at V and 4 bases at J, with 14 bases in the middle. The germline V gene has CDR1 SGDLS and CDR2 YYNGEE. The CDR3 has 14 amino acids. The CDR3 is CASSRGWLGTEAFF. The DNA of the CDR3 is TGTGCCAGCAGCAGGGGATGGTTGGGCACTGAAGCTTTCTTT.

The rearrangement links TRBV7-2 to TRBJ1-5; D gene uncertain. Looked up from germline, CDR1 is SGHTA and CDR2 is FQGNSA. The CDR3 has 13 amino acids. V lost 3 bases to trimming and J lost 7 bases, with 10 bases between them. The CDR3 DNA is TGTGCCAGCAGCTTTACTCGAGGGCAGCCCCAGCATTTT. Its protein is CASSFTRGQPQHF.

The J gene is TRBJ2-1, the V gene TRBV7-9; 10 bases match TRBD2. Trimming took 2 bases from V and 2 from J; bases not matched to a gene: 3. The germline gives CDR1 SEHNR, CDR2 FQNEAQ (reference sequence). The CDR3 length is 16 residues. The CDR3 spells CASSLRTSGAYNEQFF. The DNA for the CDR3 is TGTGCCAGCAGCTTAAGAACTAGCGGGGCCTACAATGAGCAGTTCTTC.

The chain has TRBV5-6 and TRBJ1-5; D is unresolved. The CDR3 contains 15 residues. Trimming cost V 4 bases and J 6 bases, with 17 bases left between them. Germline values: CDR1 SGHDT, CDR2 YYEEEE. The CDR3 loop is CASSKEGRSGQPQHF. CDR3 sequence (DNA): TGTGCCAGCAGCAAGGAAGGAAGATCCGGTCAGCCCCAGCATTTT. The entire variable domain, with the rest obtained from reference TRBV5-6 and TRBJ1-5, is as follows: DAGVTQSPTHLIKTRGQQVTLRCSPKSGHDTVSWYQQALGQGPQFIFQYYEEEERQRGNFPDRFSGHQFPNYSSELNVNALLLGDSALYLCASSKEGRSGQPQHFGDGTRLSIL.